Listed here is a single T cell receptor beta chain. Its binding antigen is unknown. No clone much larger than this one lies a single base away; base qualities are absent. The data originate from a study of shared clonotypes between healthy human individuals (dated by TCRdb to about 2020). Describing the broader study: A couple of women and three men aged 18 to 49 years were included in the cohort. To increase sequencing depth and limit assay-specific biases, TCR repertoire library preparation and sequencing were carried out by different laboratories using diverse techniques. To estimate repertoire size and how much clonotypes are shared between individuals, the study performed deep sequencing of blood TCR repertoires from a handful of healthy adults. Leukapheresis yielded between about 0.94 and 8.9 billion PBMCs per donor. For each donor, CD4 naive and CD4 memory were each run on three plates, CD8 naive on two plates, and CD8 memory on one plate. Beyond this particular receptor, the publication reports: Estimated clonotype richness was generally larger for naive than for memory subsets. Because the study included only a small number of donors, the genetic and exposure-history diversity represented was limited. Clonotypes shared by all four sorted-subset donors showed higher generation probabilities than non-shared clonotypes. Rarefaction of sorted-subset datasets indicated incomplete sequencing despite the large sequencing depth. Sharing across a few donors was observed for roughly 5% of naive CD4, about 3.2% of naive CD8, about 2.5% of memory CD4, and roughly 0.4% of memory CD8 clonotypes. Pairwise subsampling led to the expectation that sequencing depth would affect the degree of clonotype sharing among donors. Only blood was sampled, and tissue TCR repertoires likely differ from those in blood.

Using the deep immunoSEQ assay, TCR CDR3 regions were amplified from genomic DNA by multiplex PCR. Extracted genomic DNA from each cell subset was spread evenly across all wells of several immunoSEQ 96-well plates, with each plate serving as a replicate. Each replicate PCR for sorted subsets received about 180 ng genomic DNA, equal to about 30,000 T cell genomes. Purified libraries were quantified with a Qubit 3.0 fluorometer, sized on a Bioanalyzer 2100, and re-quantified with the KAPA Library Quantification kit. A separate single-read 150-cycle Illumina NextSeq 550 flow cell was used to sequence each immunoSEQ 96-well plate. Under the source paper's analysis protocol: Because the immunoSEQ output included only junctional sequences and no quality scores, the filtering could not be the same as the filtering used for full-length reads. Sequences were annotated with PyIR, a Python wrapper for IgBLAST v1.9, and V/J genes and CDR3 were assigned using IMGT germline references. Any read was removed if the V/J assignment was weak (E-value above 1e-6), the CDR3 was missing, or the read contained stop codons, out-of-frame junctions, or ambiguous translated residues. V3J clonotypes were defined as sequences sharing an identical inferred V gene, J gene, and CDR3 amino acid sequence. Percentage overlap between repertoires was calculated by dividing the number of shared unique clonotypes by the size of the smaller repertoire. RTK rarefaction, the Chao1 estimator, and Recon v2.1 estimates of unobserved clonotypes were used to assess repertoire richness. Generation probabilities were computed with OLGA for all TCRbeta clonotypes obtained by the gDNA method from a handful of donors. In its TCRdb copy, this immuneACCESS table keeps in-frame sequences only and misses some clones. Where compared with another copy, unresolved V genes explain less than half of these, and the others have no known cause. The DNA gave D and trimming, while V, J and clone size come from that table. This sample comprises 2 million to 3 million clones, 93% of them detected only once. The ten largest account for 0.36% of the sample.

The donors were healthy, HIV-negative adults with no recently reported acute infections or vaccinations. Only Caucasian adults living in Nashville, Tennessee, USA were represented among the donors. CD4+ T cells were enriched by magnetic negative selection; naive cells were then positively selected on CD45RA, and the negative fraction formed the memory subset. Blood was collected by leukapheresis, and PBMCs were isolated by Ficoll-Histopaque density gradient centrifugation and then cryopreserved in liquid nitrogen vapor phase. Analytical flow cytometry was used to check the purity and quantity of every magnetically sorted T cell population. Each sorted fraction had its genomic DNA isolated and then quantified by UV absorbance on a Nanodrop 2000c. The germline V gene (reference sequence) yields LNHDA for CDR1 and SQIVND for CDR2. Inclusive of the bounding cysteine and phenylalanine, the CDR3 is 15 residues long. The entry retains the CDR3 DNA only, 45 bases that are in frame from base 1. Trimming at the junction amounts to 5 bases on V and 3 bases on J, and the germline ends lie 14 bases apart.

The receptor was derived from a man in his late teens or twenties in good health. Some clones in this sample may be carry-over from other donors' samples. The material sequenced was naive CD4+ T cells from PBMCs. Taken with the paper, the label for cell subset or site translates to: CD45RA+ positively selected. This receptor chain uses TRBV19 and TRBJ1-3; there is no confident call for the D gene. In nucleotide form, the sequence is TGTGCCAGTAGTGTCGTGGCGAGCTATGGAAACACCATATATTTT. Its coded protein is CASSVVASYGNTIYF.